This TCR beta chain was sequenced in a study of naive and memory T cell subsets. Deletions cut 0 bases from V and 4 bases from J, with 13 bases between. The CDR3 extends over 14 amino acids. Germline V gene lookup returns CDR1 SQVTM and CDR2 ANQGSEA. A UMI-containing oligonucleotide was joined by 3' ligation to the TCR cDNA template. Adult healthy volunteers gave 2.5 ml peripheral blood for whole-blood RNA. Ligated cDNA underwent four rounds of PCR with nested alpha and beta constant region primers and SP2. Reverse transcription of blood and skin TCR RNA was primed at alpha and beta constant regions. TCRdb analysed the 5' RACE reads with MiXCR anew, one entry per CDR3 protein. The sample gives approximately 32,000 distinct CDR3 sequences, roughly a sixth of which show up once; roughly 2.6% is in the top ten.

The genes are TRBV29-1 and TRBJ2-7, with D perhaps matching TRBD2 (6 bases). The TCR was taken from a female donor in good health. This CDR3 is CSVEERGALYEQYF. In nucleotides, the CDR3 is TGCAGCGTTGAAGAGCGGGGAGCGCTATACGAGCAGTACTTC.